A selection of T cell receptor beta chains follows, all from one sample in a study of CD8+ T cells in alopecia areata. Clones were sequenced by immunoSEQ multiplex PCR, and TCRdb holds only the in-frame ones, with some missing. The sample lists 150,000 to 200,000 clones, 59% seen once, with roughly 15% in the top ten. Sequenced here: CD4+ T cells sorted from blood, sampled at week 0. These receptor sequences come from a human donor with alopecia areata. Both conserved end residues are trimmed from each CDR3.

j_call	cdr3_length	v_call	cdr3_aa
TRBJ1-5	11	TRBV29-1	SVTTGGNQPQH
TRBJ2-1	13	TRBV2	ASSVGGGSYNEQF
TRBJ1-2	11	TRBV6-5	AATAGNYYGYT
TRBJ1-2	12	TRBV5-1	ASSLGTGGIGYT
TRBJ1-6	15	TRBV27	ASSLDPTGIVNSPLH
TRBJ1-2	12	TRBV12-5	ASGLNGQNYGYT
TRBJ1-1	12	TRBV5-1	ASSTGTGDTEAF
TRBJ1-2	12	TRBV18	ASSTYLDGAGYT
TRBJ1-2	11	TRBV7-9	ASSLSQDYGYT
TRBJ2-2	16	TRBV4-1	ASSPTQQGGMATGELF
TRBJ1-4	15	TRBV2	ASTSRGRVATNEKLF
TRBJ2-5	12	TRBV28	ASSAGPSGETQY
TRBJ1-1	12	TRBV14	ASSQGNLNTEAF
TRBJ2-7	12	TRBV29-1	SVRDERGSYEQY
TRBJ2-7	13	TRBV27	ASSPRDRGTYEQY
TRBJ2-1	11	TRBV2	ASRDRFYNEQF
TRBJ1-2	12	TRBV10-2	ASSAGQTHYGYT
TRBJ1-3	15	TRBV18	ASSPTRPGHGGNTIY
TRBJ2-1	10	TRBV29-1	SVVGLAGMKF
TRBJ1-4	13	TRBV5-6	ASSRDFADREKLF
TRBJ2-1	12	TRBV2	ATLPGTGGNEQF
TRBJ2-5	12	TRBV25-1	ASSESASLATQY
TRBJ1-1	11	TRBV29-1	SVESTAGTEAF
TRBJ2-7	12	TRBV9	ASSGAGGEYEQY
TRBJ2-5	12	TRBV5-1	ASSLVGDQETQY
TRBJ1-2	11	TRBV6-1	ASSEADPYGYT
TRBJ2-5	11	TRBV7-9	ASSLGDWETQY
TRBJ2-5	11	TRBV5-1	ASSLGFGETQY
TRBJ2-7	14	TRBV5-6	ASSSPRDGGSYEQY
TRBJ2-3	9	TRBV29-1	SVSSTDTQY
TRBJ2-1	10	TRBV11-3	ASSSQRGEQF
TRBJ2-2	13	TRBV6-5	ASSSSGGSTGELF
TRBJ2-1	12	TRBV5-6	ASSLTGFYNEQF